This entry concerns a single T cell receptor beta chain. Its matching antigen is unknown. This sample stems from a study of cytomegalovirus exposure and HLA in healthy donors. Study results and limitations: Sequencing had likely introduced a cluster of highly shared sequence variants as an artifact.

This PCR relied on a set of 60 Vbeta primers and 13 Jbeta primers. Measured with immunoSEQ multiplex PCR; TCRdb has only the in-frame clones, and not every one. The sample consists of about 110,000 clones, around 76% of them appearing once. The source material was PBMCs. The source of this sequence is a woman in her forties or fifties in good health and CMV-seropositive.

The CDR3 DNA sequence: TGTGCCAGCAACGAGGGACAGACCTTCAATCAGCCCCAGCATTTT. Translated: CASNEGQTFNQPQHF. The V and J genes are TRBV9 and TRBJ1-5; TRBD1 agrees at 7 bases. CDR3 length: 15 residues. Unmatched junction bases numbered 9, after V lost 6 bases and J lost 3 bases. The V gene's germline CDR1 is SGDLS and CDR2 YYNGEE.